This T cell receptor beta chain was sequenced during a study of cytomegalovirus exposure and HLA in healthy donors. Researchers ran the PCR with 60 Vbeta and 13 Jbeta primers. Sequenced by immunoSEQ multiplex PCR; TCRdb stores in-frame clones only, minus some. The table shows about 130,000 clones, with around 78% occurring only once. The CDR3 is made up of 16 amino acids. With 0 bases removed from V and 0 bases from J, the gap between germline ends came to 6 bases. Germline CDR1 MGHRA, CDR2 YSYEKL. The chain is built from TRBV4-1 and TRBJ1-6; no reliable D call. Material: PBMCs. The sequence was collected from a female donor in good health and CMV-seropositive. The CDR3 DNA sequence: TGCGCCAGCAGCCAAGAAGTGAGCTCCTATAATTCACCCCTCCACTTT. This codes for CASSQEVSSYNSPLHF.